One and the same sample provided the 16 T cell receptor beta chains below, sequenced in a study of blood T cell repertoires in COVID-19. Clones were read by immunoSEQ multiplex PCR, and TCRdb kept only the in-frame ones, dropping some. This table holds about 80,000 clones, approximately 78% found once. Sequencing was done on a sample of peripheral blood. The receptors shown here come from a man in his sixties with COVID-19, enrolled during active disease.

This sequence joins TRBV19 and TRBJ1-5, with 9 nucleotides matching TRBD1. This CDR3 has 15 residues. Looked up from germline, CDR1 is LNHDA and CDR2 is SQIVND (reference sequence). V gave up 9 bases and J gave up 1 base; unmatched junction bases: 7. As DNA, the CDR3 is TGTGCCAGCATTACAGGGGGCGAGAGCAATCAGCCCCAGCATTTT. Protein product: CASITGGESNQPQHF.

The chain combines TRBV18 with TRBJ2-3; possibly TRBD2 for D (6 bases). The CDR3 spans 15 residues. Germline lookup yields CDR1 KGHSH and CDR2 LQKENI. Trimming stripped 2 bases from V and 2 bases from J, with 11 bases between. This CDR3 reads CASSPRAGPTDTQYF. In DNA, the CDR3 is TGTGCCAGCTCACCAAGAGCGGGCCCCACAGATACGCAGTATTTT.

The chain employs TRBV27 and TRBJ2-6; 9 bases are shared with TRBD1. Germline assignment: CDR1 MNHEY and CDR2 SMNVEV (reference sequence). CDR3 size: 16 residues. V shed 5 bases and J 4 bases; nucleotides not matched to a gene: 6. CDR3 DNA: TGTGCCAGCAGTACGACAGGGGGGTACGGGGCCAACGTCCTGACTTTC. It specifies CASSTTGGYGANVLTF.

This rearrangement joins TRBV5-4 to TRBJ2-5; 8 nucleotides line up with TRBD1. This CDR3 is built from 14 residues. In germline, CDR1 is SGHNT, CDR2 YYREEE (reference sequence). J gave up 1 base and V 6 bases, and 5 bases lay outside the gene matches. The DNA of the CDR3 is TGTGCCAGCACCACAGGGGGGATCCAAGAGACCCAGTACTTC. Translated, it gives CASTTGGIQETQYF.

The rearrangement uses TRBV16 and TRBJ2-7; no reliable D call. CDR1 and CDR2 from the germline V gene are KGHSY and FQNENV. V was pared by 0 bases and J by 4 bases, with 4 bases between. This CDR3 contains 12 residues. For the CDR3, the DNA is TGTGCCAGCAGCCAATCCAGGTACGAGCAGTACTTC. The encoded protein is CASSQSRYEQYF. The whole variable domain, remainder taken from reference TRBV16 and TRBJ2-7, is GEEVAQTPKHLVRGEGQKAKLYCAPIKGHSYVFWYQQVLKNEFKFLISFQNENVFDETGMPKERFSAKCLPNSPCSLEIQATKLEDSAVYFCASSQSRYEQYFGPGTRLTVT.

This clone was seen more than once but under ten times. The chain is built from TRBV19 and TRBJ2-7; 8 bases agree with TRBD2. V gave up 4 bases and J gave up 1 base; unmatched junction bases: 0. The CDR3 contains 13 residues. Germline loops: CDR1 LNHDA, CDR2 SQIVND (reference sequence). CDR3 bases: TGTGCCAGTAGTACTAGCGGGTCCTACGAGCAGTACTTC. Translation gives CASSTSGSYEQYF.

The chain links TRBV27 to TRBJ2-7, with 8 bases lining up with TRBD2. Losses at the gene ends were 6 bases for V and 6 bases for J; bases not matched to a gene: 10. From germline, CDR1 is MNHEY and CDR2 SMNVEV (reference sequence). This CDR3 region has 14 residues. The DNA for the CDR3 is TGTGCCAGCAGGGCAGCGGGAGCTCGGGCCGAGCAGTACTTC. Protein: CASRAAGARAEQYF.

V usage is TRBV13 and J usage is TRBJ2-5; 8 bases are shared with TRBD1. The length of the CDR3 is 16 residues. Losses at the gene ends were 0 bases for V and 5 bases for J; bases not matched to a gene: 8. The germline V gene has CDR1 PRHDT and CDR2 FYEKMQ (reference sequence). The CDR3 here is CASSLGLVRGRETQYF. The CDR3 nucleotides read TGTGCCAGCAGCTTAGGCCTTGTCAGGGGGCGTGAGACCCAGTACTTC. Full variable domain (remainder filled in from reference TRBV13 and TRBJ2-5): AAGVIQSPRHLIKEKRETATLKCYPIPRHDTVYWYQQGPGQDPQFLISFYEKMQSDKGSIPDRFSAQQFSDYHSELNMSSLELGDSALYFCASSLGLVRGRETQYFGPGTRLLVL.

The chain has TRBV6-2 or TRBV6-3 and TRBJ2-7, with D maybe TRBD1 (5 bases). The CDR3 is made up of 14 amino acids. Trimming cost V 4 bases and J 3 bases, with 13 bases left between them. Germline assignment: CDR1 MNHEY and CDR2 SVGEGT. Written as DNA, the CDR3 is TGTGCCAGCAGTTTGTCAGGGATGGGCTACGAGCAGTACTTC. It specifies CASSLSGMGYEQYF.

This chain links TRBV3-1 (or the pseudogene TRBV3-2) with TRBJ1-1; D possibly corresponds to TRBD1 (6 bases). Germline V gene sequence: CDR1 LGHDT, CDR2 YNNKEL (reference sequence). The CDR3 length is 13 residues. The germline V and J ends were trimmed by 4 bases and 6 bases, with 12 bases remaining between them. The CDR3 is CASSPQGRAEAFF. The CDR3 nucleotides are TGTGCCAGCAGCCCTCAGGGGAGGGCTGAAGCTTTCTTT.

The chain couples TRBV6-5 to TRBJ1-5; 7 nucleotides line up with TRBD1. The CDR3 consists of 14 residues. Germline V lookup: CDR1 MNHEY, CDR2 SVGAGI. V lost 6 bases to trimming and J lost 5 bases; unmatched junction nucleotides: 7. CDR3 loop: CASRRGLYDQPQHF. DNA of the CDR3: TGTGCCAGCAGGAGGGGGCTTTATGATCAGCCCCAGCATTTT.

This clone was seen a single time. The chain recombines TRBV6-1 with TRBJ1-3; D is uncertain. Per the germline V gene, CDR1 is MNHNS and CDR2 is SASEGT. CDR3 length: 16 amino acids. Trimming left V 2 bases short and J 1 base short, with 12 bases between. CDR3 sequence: CASSEKTLESGNTIYF. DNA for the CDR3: TGTGCCAGCAGTGAAAAGACTCTCGAGTCTGGAAACACCATATATTTT.

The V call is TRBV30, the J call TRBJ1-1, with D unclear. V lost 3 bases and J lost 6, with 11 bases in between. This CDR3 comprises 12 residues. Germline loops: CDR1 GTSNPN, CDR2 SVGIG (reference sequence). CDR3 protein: CAWRAGWAEAFF. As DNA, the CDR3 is TGTGCCTGGAGAGCCGGGTGGGCTGAAGCTTTCTTT.

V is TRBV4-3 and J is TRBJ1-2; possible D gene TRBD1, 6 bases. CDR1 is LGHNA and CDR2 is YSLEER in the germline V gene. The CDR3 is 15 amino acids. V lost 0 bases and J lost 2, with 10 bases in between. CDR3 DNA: TGCGCCAGCAGCCAAGATCCCCAGGGGAACTATGGCTACACCTTC. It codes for CASSQDPQGNYGYTF.

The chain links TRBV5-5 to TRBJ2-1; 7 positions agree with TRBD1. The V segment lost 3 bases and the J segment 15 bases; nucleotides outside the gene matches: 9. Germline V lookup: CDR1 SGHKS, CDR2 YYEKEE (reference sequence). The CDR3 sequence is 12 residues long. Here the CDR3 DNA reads TGTGCCAGCAGCTCAGACAGGGTCCGTTGGTTCTTC. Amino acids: CASSSDRVRWFF.

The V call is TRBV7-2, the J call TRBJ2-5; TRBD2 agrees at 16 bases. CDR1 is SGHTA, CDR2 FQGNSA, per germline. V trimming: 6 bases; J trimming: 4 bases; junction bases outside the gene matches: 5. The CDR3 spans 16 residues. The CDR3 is CASSLGLAGGLETQYF. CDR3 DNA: TGTGCCAGCAGTTTGGGACTAGCGGGAGGGCTAGAGACCCAGTACTTC.